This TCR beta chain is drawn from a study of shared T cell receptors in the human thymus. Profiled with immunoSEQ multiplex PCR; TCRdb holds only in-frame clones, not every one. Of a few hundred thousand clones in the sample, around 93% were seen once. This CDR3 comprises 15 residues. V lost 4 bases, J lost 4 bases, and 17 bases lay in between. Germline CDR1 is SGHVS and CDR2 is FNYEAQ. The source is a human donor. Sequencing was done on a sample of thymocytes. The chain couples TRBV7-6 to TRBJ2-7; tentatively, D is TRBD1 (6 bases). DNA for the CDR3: TGTGCCAGCAGCTCGCCCGTGGGGGCCCGGTACGAGCAGTACTTC. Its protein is CASSSPVGARYEQYF.